A single sample gave rise to the 18 T cell receptor beta chains below, sequenced in a study of blood T cell repertoires in COVID-19. Here immunoSEQ multiplex PCR was the method, and the copy in TCRdb shows in-frame clones only, minus some. The top ten hold over 35% of the sample, which has more than 90,000 clones, 85% seen once. The sequenced sample was peripheral blood. Source of these receptors: a man older than 75 with acute or convalescent COVID-19.

This clone was counted a single time. This chain links TRBV24-1 with TRBJ1-1; unclear D gene. The CDR3 extends over 16 amino acids. Germline V CDR1 and CDR2: KGHDR, SFDVKD. V was clipped by 0 bases and J by 0 bases, with 10 bases between them. DNA for the CDR3: TGTGCCACCAGTGATTTGGTCAGCGATGTGAACACTGAAGCTTTCTTT. This gives the protein CATSDLVSDVNTEAFF.

The chain carries TRBV30 and TRBJ2-2, with a weak D call TRBD2 (7 bases). CDR1 is GTSNPN and CDR2 is SVGIG in the germline V gene (reference sequence). The CDR3 is made up of 12 amino acids. With 7 bases removed from V and 7 bases from J, the gap between germline ends came to 13 bases. The chain's CDR3 is CASGAGDGELFF. Written as DNA, the CDR3 is TGTGCCTCAGGGGCGGGAGACGGGGAGCTGTTTTTT.

The rearrangement joins TRBV30 to TRBJ2-1; 14 nucleotides agree with TRBD2. The germline CDR1 and CDR2 sequences are GTSNPN and SVGIG (reference sequence). This CDR3 region has 18 residues. J lost 3 bases, V lost 2 bases, and 9 bases had no gene match. The CDR3 DNA sequence: TGTGCCTGGAGTTCCTTCTACGGGACTAGCGGGGGCTACAATGAGCAGTTCTTC. The encoded protein is CAWSSFYGTSGGYNEQFF.

Regarding this clone: A read error may account for a junction end that differs from germline. The sample holds other DNA sequences that translate to the same CDR3. The V and J genes are TRBV27 and TRBJ2-3; 8 nucleotides match TRBD1. CDR3 length: 15 residues. CDR1 and CDR2 from the germline V gene are MNHEY and SMNVEV (reference sequence). The CDR3 sequence: CASRTDGQGTDTQYF. The CDR3 DNA follows: TGTGCCAGCAGAACCGACGGACAGGGCACAGATACGCAGTACTTT.

The chain joins TRBV7-9 to TRBJ1-2; D remains unclear. This CDR3 has 14 amino acids. CDR1 is SEHNR, CDR2 FQNEAQ, per germline (reference sequence). V gave up 5 bases and J gave up 4 bases, with 14 bases separating them. As DNA, the CDR3 is TGTGCCAGCAGCCCCGGGTCAGAGTCCTATGGCTACACCTTC. It is translated as CASSPGSESYGYTF.

The chain uses TRBV24-1 and TRBJ2-7, with D possibly matching TRBD2 (6 bases). This CDR3 contains 13 residues. Germline values: CDR1 KGHDR, CDR2 SFDVKD. The germline V and J ends were trimmed by 11 bases and 0 bases, with 13 bases remaining between them. The CDR3 is CAIGEASSYEQYF. The DNA of the CDR3 is TGTGCCATCGGGGAGGCGAGCTCCTACGAGCAGTACTTC.

J is TRBJ2-1 and V is TRBV14; TRBD2 agrees at 11 bases. The CDR3 is 16 residues long. With 4 bases clipped from V and 7 bases from J, the junction kept 9 bases outside the gene matches. From germline, CDR1 is SGHDN and CDR2 FVKESK. DNA of the CDR3: TGTGCCAGCAGCCCAATGGGACTAGCGGAGGGTAATGAGCAGTTCTTC. Encoded protein: CASSPMGLAEGNEQFF.

This clone was picked up one time. The rearrangement uses TRBV21-1 and TRBJ1-3. TRBV21-1 represents a pseudogene. The CDR3 runs to 17 residues. Written as DNA, the CDR3 is TGTGCCAGCAGCAAAGCCGACGGCGGGCCTTTCGGAAACACCATATATTTT. It yields the protein CASSKADGGPFGNTIYF.

The chain employs TRBV10-2 and TRBJ2-2; 9 bases align to TRBD1. Germline V lookup: CDR1 WSHSY, CDR2 SAAADI. The CDR3 length is 15 residues. Unmatched junction bases numbered 8, after V lost 9 bases and J lost 3 bases. Here the CDR3 reads CASRDRVRHTGELFF. Here the CDR3 DNA reads TGCGCCAGTAGGGACAGGGTCAGGCACACCGGGGAGCTGTTTTTT.

This chain connects TRBV20-1 to TRBJ1-2; no clear D. Germline V CDR1 and CDR2: DFQATT, SNEGSKA (reference sequence). The CDR3 length is 11 residues. V lost 3 bases to trimming and J lost 11 bases, with 13 bases between them. CDR3 region: CSASTGKSYTF. CDR3 nucleotide sequence: TGCAGTGCTAGCACGGGGAAGTCATACACCTTC.

The rearrangement links TRBV5-1 to TRBJ2-3; the match to TRBD1 covers 9 bases. The V and J ends lost 0 bases and 3 bases, in that order; junction bases with no gene match: 5. The CDR3 spans 16 residues. Germline CDR1 reads SGHRS; CDR2 reads YFSETQ. CDR3 protein: CASSLEQGAQTDTQYF. The CDR3 DNA reads TGCGCCAGCAGCTTGGAACAGGGGGCGCAGACAGATACGCAGTATTTT.

V and J are TRBV28 and TRBJ2-2; D possibly corresponds to TRBD1 (5 bases). Germline lookup yields CDR1 MDHEN and CDR2 SYDVKM. With 7 bases removed from V and 6 bases from J, the gap between germline ends came to 21 bases. This CDR3 is 16 amino acids long. For the CDR3, the DNA is TGTGCCAGCATTACGGACGTCAGGGCTTTGGCCGGGGAGCTGTTTTTT. This sequence encodes CASITDVRALAGELFF. Complete variable domain (other parts from reference TRBV28 and TRBJ2-2): DVKVTQSSRYLVKRTGEKVFLECVQDMDHENMFWYRQDPGLGLRLIYFSYDVKMKEKGDIPEGYSVSREKKERFSLILESASTNQTSMYLCASITDVRALAGELFFGEGSRLTVL.

The chain recombines TRBV15 with TRBJ1-4; perhaps TRBD1 as D (6 bases). CDR3 size: 14 residues. The germline V and J ends were trimmed by 4 bases and 5 bases, with 11 bases remaining between them. CDR1 is LNHNV and CDR2 is YYDKDF in the germline V gene (reference sequence). This CDR3 reads CATSIGGRNEKLFF. The DNA of the CDR3 is TGTGCCACCAGCATTGGGGGCCGGAATGAAAAACTGTTTTTT.

The chain has TRBV5-1 and TRBJ2-3; D is perhaps TRBD1 (7 bases). V gave up 3 bases and J gave up 2 bases, with 13 bases separating them. This CDR3 has 15 amino acids. The germline gives CDR1 SGHRS, CDR2 YFSETQ. Written as DNA, the CDR3 is TGCGCCAGCAGCTCGAGACAGGGACTCACAGATACGCAGTATTTT. It specifies CASSSRQGLTDTQYF. The variable domain in full, with the rest retrieved from reference TRBV5-1 and TRBJ2-3, is KAGVTQTPRYLIKTRGQQVTLSCSPISGHRSVSWYQQTPGQGLQFLFEYFSETQRNKGNFPGRFSGRQFSNSRSEMNVSTLELGDSALYLCASSSRQGLTDTQYFGPGTRLTVL.

The rearrangement uses TRBV14 and TRBJ2-2, with 7 bases fitting TRBD1. After removal of 5 bases from V and 5 bases from J, the junction contained 5 bases not matched to a gene. The CDR3 contains 14 residues. The germline gives CDR1 SGHDN, CDR2 FVKESK. The CDR3 region has the DNA TGTGCCAGCAGCAACAGGGGAAGTACCGGGGAGCTGTTTTTT. Its protein is CASSNRGSTGELFF.

The chain employs TRBV27 and TRBJ2-1; D is perhaps TRBD2 (5 bases). The CDR3 sequence is 15 residues long. Trimming stripped 2 bases from V and 9 bases from J, with 17 bases between. Germline CDR1 is MNHEY and CDR2 is SMNVEV (reference sequence). CDR3: CASSLDYQSRFEQFF. As DNA, the CDR3 is TGTGCCAGCAGTTTAGACTACCAAAGTCGTTTTGAGCAGTTCTTC.

The genes are TRBV5-4 and TRBJ2-2, with D perhaps TRBD2 (6 bases). The CDR3 sequence is 15 residues long. V was pared by 7 bases and J by 4 bases, with 17 bases between. The V gene's germline CDR1 is SGHNT and CDR2 YYREEE (reference sequence). The CDR3 protein is CASAVRGVGTGELFF. Here the CDR3 DNA reads TGTGCCAGCGCTGTGCGGGGAGTAGGCACCGGGGAGCTGTTTTTT.

The chain recombines TRBV5-4 with TRBJ2-3; D perhaps matches TRBD2 (5 bases). The CDR3 extends over 16 amino acids. Per germline, CDR1 SGHNT and CDR2 YYREEE (reference sequence). Trimming shortened V by 1 base and J by 0 bases, and 12 bases separated the two germline ends. The CDR3 DNA reads TGTGCCAGCAGCTTGCCTGGCGGGTATAGCACAGATACGCAGTATTTT. Residues: CASSLPGGYSTDTQYF.